This T cell receptor (beta chain) was sequenced in a study of T-cell memory formation after mild COVID-19. At the level of the study: Among the donors, TCR clusters were largely specific to each donor.

The CDR3 has 16 amino acids. V shed 0 bases and J 4 bases; nucleotides not matched to a gene: 8. Germline assignment: CDR1 SGHRS and CDR2 YFSETQ. Each CDR3 protein is one row after TCRdb ran MiXCR on the 5' RACE reads. This table has approximately 290,000 distinct CDR3 sequences, approximately 15% appearing once. Points on this clonotype: Its antigen remains unidentified.

Whole-study results and caveats: For second-wave clones that peaked at day 37, SARS-CoV-2 specificity went unverified.

J is TRBJ2-3 and V is TRBV5-1, with 7 bases aligning to TRBD1. The clonotype originates from a man younger than 35 who had mild COVID-19 (a few samples of this study predate the infection). Cell type and time point are not known. Sequencing used PBMCs or a T cell subset sorted from them (not recorded which). The CDR3 region is CASSLVGQGVADTQYF. The CDR3 nucleotides read TGCGCCAGCAGCTTGGTAGGGCAGGGGGTAGCAGATACGCAGTATTTT.